This TCR beta chain stems from a study of OX40 agonist ivuxolimab in advanced cancers. Clones were sequenced by immunoSEQ multiplex PCR, and TCRdb holds only the in-frame ones, with some missing. The profile shows about 79,000 clones, less than 95% of them singletons. It was autoimmune disease history or systemic immunosuppression that excluded patients. This CDR3 comprises 14 residues. CDR1 and CDR2 from the germline V gene are LNHNV and YYDKDF (reference sequence). Trimming pared 1 base from V and 6 bases from J, leaving 13 bases between. Study-wide findings and caveats: The 0.1-3.0 mg/kg partial responders had among the lowest clonal expansion. The study found that CD8+ T cells averaged more expanded clones than CD4+.

Notes on this clone: Its antigen is currently unknown.

This receptor was identified in an adult with an advanced solid tumor such as melanoma, head and neck, liver or kidney cancer. V and J are TRBV15 and TRBJ2-7; D perhaps matches TRBD1 (6 bases). The specimen was CD4+ or CD8+ T cells sorted from blood, collected in a trial of the OX40 agonist ivuxolimab. The CDR3 is CATSRGGRGREQYV. The DNA for the CDR3 is TGTGCCACCAGCAGAGGGGGGCGTGGTCGCGAGCAGTACGTC.